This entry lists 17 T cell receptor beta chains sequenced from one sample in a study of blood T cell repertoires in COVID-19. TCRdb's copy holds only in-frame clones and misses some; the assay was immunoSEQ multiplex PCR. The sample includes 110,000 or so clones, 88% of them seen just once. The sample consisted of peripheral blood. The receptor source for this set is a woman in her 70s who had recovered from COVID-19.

Written as DNA, the CDR3 is TGTGCCAGCAGTGGCTTGGACAGATACAATGAGCAGTTCTTC. This translates into CASSGLDRYNEQFF. The chain combines TRBV2 with TRBJ2-1; a weak D match, TRBD1 (6 bases). Deletions cut 4 bases from V and 4 bases from J, with 11 bases between. The CDR3 totals 14 residues. Germline V gene data show CDR1 as SNHLY and CDR2 as FYNNEI.

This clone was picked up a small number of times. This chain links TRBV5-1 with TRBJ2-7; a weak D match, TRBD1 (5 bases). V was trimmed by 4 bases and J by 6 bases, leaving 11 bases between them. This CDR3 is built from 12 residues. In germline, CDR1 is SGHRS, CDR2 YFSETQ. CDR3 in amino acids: CASSPDSLEQYF. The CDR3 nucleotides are TGCGCCAGCAGCCCCGACAGCCTCGAGCAGTACTTC.

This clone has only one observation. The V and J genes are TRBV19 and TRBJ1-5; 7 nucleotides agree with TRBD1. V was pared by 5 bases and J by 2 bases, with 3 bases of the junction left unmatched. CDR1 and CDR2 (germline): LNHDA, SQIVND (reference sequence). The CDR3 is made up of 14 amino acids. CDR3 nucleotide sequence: TGTGCCAGTAGTCGACAGGGACGCAATCAGCCCCAGCATTTT. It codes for CASSRQGRNQPQHF.

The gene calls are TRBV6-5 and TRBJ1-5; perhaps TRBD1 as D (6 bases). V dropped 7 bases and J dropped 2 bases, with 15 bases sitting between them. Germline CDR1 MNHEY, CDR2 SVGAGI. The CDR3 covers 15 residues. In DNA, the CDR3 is TGTGCCAGCATGCAGACAGGCGGAGGCAATCAGCCCCAGCATTTT. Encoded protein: CASMQTGGGNQPQHF.

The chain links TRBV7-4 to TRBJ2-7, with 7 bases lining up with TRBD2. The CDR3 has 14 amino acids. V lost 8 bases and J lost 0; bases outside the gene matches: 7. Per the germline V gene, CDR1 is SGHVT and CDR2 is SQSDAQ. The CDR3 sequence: CASAEERGSYEQYF. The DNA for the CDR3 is TGTGCCAGCGCCGAGGAGCGGGGCTCCTACGAGCAGTACTTC.

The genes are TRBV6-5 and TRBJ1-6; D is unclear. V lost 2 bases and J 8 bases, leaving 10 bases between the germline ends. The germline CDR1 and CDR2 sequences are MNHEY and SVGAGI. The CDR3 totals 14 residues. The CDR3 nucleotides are TGTGCCAGCAGTTACGGTTTTGGGCATTCACCCCTCCACTTT. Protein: CASSYGFGHSPLHF.

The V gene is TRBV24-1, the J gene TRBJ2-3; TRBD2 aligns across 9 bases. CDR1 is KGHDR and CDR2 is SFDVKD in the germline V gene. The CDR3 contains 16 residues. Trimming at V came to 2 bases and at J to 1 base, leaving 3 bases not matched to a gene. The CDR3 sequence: CATSDSSGEGTDTQYF. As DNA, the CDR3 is TGTGCCACCAGTGATTCTAGCGGGGAGGGCACAGATACGCAGTATTTT.

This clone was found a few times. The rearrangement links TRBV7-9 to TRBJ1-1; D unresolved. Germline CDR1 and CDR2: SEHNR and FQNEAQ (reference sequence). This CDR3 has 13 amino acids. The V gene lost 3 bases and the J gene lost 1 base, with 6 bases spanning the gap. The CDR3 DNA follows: TGTGCCAGCAGCTTCACAACGAACACTGAAGCTTTCTTT. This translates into CASSFTTNTEAFF.

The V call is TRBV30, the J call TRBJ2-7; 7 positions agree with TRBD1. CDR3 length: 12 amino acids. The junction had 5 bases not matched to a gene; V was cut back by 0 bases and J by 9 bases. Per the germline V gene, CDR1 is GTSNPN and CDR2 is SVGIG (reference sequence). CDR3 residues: CAWSVLPGGQYF. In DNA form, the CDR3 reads TGTGCCTGGAGTGTTCTCCCAGGGGGGCAGTACTTC.

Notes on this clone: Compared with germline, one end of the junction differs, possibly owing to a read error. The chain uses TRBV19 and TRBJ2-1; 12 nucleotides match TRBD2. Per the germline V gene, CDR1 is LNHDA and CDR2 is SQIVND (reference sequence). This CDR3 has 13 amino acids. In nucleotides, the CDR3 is TGTGCCAGTAAAACTAGCGGGGGGCCACATCGGGTCTTC. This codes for CASKTSGGPHRVF.

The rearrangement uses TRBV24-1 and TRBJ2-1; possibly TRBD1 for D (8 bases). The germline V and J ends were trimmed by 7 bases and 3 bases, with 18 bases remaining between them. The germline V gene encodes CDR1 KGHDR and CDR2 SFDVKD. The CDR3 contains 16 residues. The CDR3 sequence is CATSEQGGAVYNEQFF. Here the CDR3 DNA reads TGTGCCACCAGCGAACAGGGGGGGGCCGTCTACAATGAGCAGTTCTTC.

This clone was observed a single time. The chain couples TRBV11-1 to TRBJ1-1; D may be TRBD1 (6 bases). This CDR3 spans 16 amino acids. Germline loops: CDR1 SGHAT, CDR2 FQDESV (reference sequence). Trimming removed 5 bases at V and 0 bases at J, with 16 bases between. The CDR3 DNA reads TGTGCCAGCAGCCCCCGCCGGGGGGACATGAACACTGAAGCTTTCTTT. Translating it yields CASSPRRGDMNTEAFF.

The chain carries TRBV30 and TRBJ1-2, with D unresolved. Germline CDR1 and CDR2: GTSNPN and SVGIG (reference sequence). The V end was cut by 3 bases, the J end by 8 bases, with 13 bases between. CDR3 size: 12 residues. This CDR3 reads CAWRLPRGGYTF. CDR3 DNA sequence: TGTGCCTGGAGGTTGCCTCGCGGGGGCTACACCTTC.

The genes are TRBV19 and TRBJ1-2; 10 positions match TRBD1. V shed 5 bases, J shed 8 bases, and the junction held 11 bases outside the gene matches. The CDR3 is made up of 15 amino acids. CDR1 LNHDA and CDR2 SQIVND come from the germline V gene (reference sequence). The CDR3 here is CASSPTGDRGGGYTF. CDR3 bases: TGTGCCAGTAGTCCCACCGGGGACAGGGGAGGAGGCTACACCTTC.

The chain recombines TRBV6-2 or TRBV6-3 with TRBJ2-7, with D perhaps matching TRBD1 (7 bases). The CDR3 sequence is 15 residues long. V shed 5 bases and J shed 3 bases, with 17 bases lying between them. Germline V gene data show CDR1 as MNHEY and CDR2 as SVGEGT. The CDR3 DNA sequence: TGTGCCAGCAGTCGGGCGGGACAGTGGGTCTACGAGCAGTACTTC. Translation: CASSRAGQWVYEQYF.

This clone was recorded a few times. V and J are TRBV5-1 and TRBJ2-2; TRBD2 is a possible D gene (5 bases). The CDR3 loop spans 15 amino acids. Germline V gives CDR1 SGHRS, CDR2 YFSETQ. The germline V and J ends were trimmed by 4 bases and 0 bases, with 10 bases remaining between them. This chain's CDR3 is CASSLGLPNTGELFF. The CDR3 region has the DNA TGCGCCAGCAGCCTTGGACTTCCGAACACCGGGGAGCTGTTTTTT. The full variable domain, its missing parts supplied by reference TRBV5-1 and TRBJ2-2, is KAGVTQTPRYLIKTRGQQVTLSCSPISGHRSVSWYQQTPGQGLQFLFEYFSETQRNKGNFPGRFSGRQFSNSRSEMNVSTLELGDSALYLCASSLGLPNTGELFFGEGSRLTVL.

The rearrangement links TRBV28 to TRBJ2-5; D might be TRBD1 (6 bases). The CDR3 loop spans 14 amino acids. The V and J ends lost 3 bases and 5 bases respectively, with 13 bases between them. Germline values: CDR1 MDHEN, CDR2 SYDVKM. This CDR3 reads CASSLPGVYETQYF. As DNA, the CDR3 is TGTGCCAGCAGTTTGCCAGGGGTCTACGAGACCCAGTACTTC.